Shown below are 14 T cell receptor beta chains from a single sample sequenced in a study of vaccination effects on CD4 cells after COVID-19. Some clones are missing from TCRdb's copy, which holds only in-frame ones; the method was immunoSEQ multiplex PCR. Of about 74,000 clones in the sample, 60% to 80% are singletons; the top ten hold about 1.9%. The culture ran for 10 days before CD4+ T cells were isolated. Antigen specificity for these receptors is unknown. Sequencing was performed on CD4+ T cells from PBMCs cultured without peptide, taken before COVID-19 vaccination. The receptors originated from a human donor who received a COVID-19 vaccine.

The chain links TRBV7-2 to TRBJ2-6; D remains ambiguous. In germline, CDR1 is SGHTA, CDR2 FQGNSA. This CDR3 region has 14 residues. The germline V and J ends were trimmed by 5 bases and 0 bases, with 5 bases remaining between them. The CDR3 sequence: CASSQSSGANVLTF. CDR3 DNA: TGTGCCAGCAGCCAAAGCTCTGGGGCCAACGTCCTGACTTTC.

As concerns this clone: The same CDR3 also results from other DNA sequences found in this sample. The chain is built from TRBV5-4 and TRBJ1-1; maybe TRBD1 (6 bases). The CDR3 loop spans 13 amino acids. The V end lost 0 bases, the J end lost 4 bases, and 7 bases lay between the germline ends. Looked up from germline, CDR1 is SGHNT and CDR2 is YYREEE (reference sequence). In nucleotides, the CDR3 is TGTGCCAGCAGCTTGGAGGGGGGCACTGAAGCTTTCTTT. This codes for CASSLEGGTEAFF.

The rearrangement links TRBV24-1 to TRBJ1-1, with a tentative D call TRBD1 (6 bases). Trimming cost V 4 bases and J 10 bases, with 12 bases left between them. Germline lookup yields CDR1 KGHDR and CDR2 SFDVKD. The CDR3 has 12 residues. The chain's CDR3 is CATSEGARGAFF. Here the CDR3 DNA reads TGTGCCACCAGTGAGGGGGCGAGGGGAGCTTTCTTT.

The rearrangement links TRBV6-5 to TRBJ1-2, with 9 bases lining up with TRBD1. Losses at the gene ends were 5 bases for V and 8 bases for J; bases not matched to a gene: 12. The CDR3 has 15 residues. Germline V gives CDR1 MNHEY, CDR2 SVGAGI. CDR3 sequence reads: CASSPGTGTRLGYTF. The CDR3 region has the DNA TGTGCCAGCAGTCCCGGGACAGGGACTCGGTTAGGCTACACCTTC.

The chain carries TRBV30 and TRBJ1-1, with D perhaps TRBD1 (5 bases). Trimming took off 5 bases at V and 0 bases at J, with 13 bases between the two ends. The CDR3 covers 14 residues. Per the germline V gene, CDR1 is GTSNPN and CDR2 is SVGIG (reference sequence). CDR3 sequence (DNA): TGTGCCTGGGGTCCCCGGGGGGTGAACACTGAAGCTTTCTTT. This translates into CAWGPRGVNTEAFF.

This sequence joins TRBV27 and TRBJ2-4, with D perhaps TRBD1 (7 bases). Germline CDR1 and CDR2: MNHEY and SMNVEV (reference sequence). The CDR3 is made up of 16 amino acids. The germline V and J ends were trimmed by 6 bases and 2 bases, with 17 bases remaining between them. The CDR3 loop is CASSRSTGRTKNIQYF. CDR3 sequence (DNA): TGTGCCAGCAGCCGGTCGACAGGGAGGACCAAAAACATTCAGTACTTC.

This rearrangement joins TRBV9 to TRBJ1-2, with D possibly TRBD1 on 6 matching bases. Trimming cost V 4 bases and J 2 bases, with 18 bases left between them. The germline gives CDR1 SGDLS, CDR2 YYNGEE. The CDR3 contains 16 residues. The CDR3 DNA is TGTGCCAGCAGCCCCATGGGGGGTACAGGGAACTATGGCTACACCTTC. Translated: CASSPMGGTGNYGYTF.

The V call is TRBV5-6, the J call TRBJ2-2; D is perhaps TRBD1 (6 bases). There are 16 residues in the CDR3. The ends were cut back, 6 bases at V and 6 bases at J, with 21 bases in the middle. Germline CDR1 reads SGHDT; CDR2 reads YYEEEE. DNA of the CDR3: TGTGCCAGCACCATTGGGGGCCCCGGCGGGCCCGGGGAGCTGTTTTTT. It specifies CASTIGGPGGPGELFF.

The rearrangement links TRBV29-1 to TRBJ2-5; D might be TRBD1 or TRBD2, each matching 5 bases. The ends were cut back, 5 bases at V and 4 bases at J, with 8 bases in the middle. The CDR3 spans 11 residues. Germline CDR1 and CDR2: SQVTM and ANQGSEA. The CDR3 spells CSVTRGETQYF. The DNA for the CDR3 is TGCAGCGTTACGAGGGGAGAGACCCAGTACTTC.

J is TRBJ2-1 and V is TRBV19; a weak D match, TRBD1 (6 bases). Trimming stripped 3 bases from V and 5 bases from J, with 14 bases between. The CDR3 has 15 amino acids. Germline CDR1 and CDR2: LNHDA and SQIVND (reference sequence). CDR3 sequence reads: CASSIGGHWNNEQFF. The CDR3, as DNA: TGTGCCAGTAGTATTGGGGGACACTGGAACAATGAGCAGTTCTTC.

This clone showed up just once. This chain uses TRBV18 with TRBJ2-7; 11 nucleotides align to TRBD1. Germline lookup yields CDR1 KGHSH and CDR2 LQKENI. CDR3 size: 14 residues. The J segment lost 5 bases and the V segment lost 2 bases, leaving 2 bases of the junction unmatched. CDR3 DNA sequence: TGTGCCAGCTCACCAGGGACAGGGGGTGACGAGCAGTACGTC. It codes for CASSPGTGGDEQYV.

The chain carries TRBV30 and TRBJ1-3; no definite D call. This CDR3 has 14 residues. V gave up 3 bases and J gave up 2 bases, with 11 bases separating them. From germline, CDR1 is GTSNPN and CDR2 SVGIG (reference sequence). CDR3 nucleotides: TGTGCCTGGAGCGTTACGGCGACTGGAAACACCATATATTTT. Translating it yields CAWSVTATGNTIYF. Drawing the rest from reference TRBV30 and TRBJ1-3, the complete variable domain is SQTIHQWPATLVQPVGSPLSLECTVEGTSNPNLYWYRQAAGRGLQLLFYSVGIGQISSEVPQNLSASRPQDRQFILSSKKLLLSDSGFYLCAWSVTATGNTIYFGEGSWLTVV.

This chain uses TRBV2 with TRBJ2-5, with a tentative D call TRBD1 (5 bases). Deletions cut 3 bases from V and 2 bases from J, with 10 bases between. The CDR3 contains 14 residues. Germline values: CDR1 SNHLY, CDR2 FYNNEI. CDR3 nucleotide sequence: TGTGCCAGCAGTGAGCTGACAGATCAAGAGACCCAGTACTTC. This encodes CASSELTDQETQYF. Full variable domain (missing parts from reference TRBV2 and TRBJ2-5): EPEVTQTPSHQVTQMGQEVILRCVPISNHLYFYWYRQILGQKVEFLVSFYNNEISEKSEIFDDQFSVERPDGSNFTLKIRSTKLEDSAMYFCASSELTDQETQYFGPGTRLLVL.

Notes on this clone: Given the absence of the conserved phenylalanine or tryptophan at the CDR3 end, a read error is likely. It is unclear where the CDR3 begins or ends on the DNA, so no DNA is shown, and the CDR3 is as TCRdb lists it. The chain employs TRBV11-3 and TRBJ1-1; the table calls TRBD1, which could not be checked here. Germline CDR1 SGHNT, CDR2 YENEEA. The CDR3 is 10 residues long, ends included. The CDR3 reads CASSSPVFST.